The entry below gives a single T cell receptor beta chain sequence along with its context. What it binds is unknown. V was pared by 2 bases and J by 5 bases, with 13 bases between. This CDR3 region has 14 residues. Germline-derived CDR1 and CDR2 are MNHEY and SVGAGI. Indicated treatment: roughly 11-day PBMC culture with coronavirus spike peptide pools or control peptides (ViraFEST assay). TCR sequencing followed the expansion of antigen-specific T cells with peptide pools in ViraFEST. Researchers reported culturing roughly 2 million PBMCs per well with approximately 10 IU/ml IL-2 and approximately 10 ug/ml peptide pools. Cultured CD4+ T cells had their DNA profiled by the Oncomine TCR Beta short-read assay. Once CD4+ T cells had been cultured, genomic DNA was extracted from them. TCRdb recomputed calls from the PCR reads with MiXCR, one row per CDR3 protein. This sample yields some 13,000 distinct CDR3 sequences, of which under 40% are seen a single time; roughly 13% belongs to the top ten.

The entry originates in a study of vaccination and CD4 T cells after COVID-19. Study information: Cells were stimulated with overlapping spike peptide pools from SARS-CoV-2, HCoV-NL63, HCoV-OC43 and HCoV-229E.

Source: CD4+ T cells from blood, cultured in vitro, taken after SARS-CoV-2 vaccination. The clonotype comes from a human donor who had recovered from COVID-19. The chain carries TRBV6-5 and TRBJ2-7; D is unresolved. In nucleotides, the CDR3 is TGTGCCAGCAGTTACCGTGCCTCGAAAAACGAGCAGTACTTC. Translating gives CASSYRASKNEQYF.